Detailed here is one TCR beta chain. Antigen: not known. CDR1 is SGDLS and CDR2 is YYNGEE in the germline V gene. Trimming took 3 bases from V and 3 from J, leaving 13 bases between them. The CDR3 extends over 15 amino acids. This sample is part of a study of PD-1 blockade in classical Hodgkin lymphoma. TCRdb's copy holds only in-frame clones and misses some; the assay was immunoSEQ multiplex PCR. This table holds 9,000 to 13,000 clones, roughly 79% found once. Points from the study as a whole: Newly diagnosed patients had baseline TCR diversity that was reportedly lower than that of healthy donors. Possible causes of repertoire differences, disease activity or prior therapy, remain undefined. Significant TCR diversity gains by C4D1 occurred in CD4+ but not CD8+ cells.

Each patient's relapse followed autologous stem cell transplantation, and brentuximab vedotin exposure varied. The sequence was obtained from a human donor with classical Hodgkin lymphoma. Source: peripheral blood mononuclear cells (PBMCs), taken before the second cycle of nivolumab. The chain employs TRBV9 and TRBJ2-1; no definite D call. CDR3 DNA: TGTGCCAGCAGCGCCAGGAGTCCCTTCTACAATGAGCAGTTCTTC. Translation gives CASSARSPFYNEQFF. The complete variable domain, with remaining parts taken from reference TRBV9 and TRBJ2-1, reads DSGVTQTPKHLITATGQRVTLRCSPRSGDLSVYWYQQSLDQGLQFLIQYYNGEERAKGNILERFSAQQFPDLHSELNLSSLELGDSALYFCASSARSPFYNEQFFGPGTRLTVL.